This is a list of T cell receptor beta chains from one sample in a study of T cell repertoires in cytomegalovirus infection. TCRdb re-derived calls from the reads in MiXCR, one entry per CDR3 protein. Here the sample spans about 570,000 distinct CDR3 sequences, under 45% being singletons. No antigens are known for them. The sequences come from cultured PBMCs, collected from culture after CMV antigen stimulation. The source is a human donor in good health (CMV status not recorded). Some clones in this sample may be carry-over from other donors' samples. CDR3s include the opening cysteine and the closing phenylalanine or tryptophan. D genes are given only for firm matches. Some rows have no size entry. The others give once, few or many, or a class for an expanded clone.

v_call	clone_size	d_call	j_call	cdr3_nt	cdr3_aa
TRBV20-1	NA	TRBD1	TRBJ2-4	TGCAGTGCTATCCCCGGGACAGTTTATCCGTCCAAAAACATTCAGTACTTC	CSAIPGTVYPSKNIQYF
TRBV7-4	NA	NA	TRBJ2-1	TGTGCCTCGGCGGGGAGGAATGAGCAGTTCTTC	CASAGRNEQFF
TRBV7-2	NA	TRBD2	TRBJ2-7	TGTGCCAGCAGCTTAGACCGGACTAGCGTATACGAGCAGTACTTC	CASSLDRTSVYEQYF
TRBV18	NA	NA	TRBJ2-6	TGTGCCAGCTCACAAGGACTCACTGGGGCCAACGTCCTGACTTTC	CASSQGLTGANVLTF
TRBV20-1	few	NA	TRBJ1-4	TGCAGTGCTAGAGACAGGGCTGCAACTAATGAAAAACTGTTTTTT	CSARDRAATNEKLFF
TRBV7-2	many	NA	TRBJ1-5	TGTGCCAGCAGTATAGATAATAGCAATCAGCCCCAGCATTTT	CASSIDNSNQPQHF
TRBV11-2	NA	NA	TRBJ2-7	TGTGCCAGCAGCCCGACCCGGGAGCCCTACGAGCAGTACTTC	CASSPTREPYEQYF
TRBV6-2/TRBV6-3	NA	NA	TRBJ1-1	TGTGCCAGCAGCCTGCCCGGGGACGTCACTGAAGCTTTCTTT	CASSLPGDVTEAFF
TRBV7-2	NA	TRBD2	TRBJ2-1	TGTGCCAGCAGCTTAGCTCTCCCGGGGGGGCTAGATGAGCAGTTCTTC	CASSLALPGGLDEQFF
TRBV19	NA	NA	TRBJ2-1	TGTGCCAGTAGACCTCAGGGACCCAATGAGCAGTTCTTC	CASRPQGPNEQFF
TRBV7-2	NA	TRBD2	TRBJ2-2	TGTGCCAGCAGCCCGGGACTAGCGGGGGCTGGGGAGCTGTTTTTT	CASSPGLAGAGELFF
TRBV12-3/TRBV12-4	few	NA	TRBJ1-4	TGTGCCAGCACCAAAGGAGGGGGGCCAACTAATGAAAAACTGTTTTTT	CASTKGGGPTNEKLFF
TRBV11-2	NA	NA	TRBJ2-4	TGTGCCAGCAGCTCTTACAGGCATTCTTTTATAGCCAAAAACATTCAGTACTTC	CASSSYRHSFIAKNIQYF
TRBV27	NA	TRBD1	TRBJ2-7	TGTGCCAGCAGTTTAACAGGGGGCGGCCCCGAGCAGTACTTC	CASSLTGGGPEQYF
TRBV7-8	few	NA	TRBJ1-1	TGTGCCAGCAGCTTAGCGCTGGCAGCGCACACTGAAGCTTTCTTT	CASSLALAAHTEAFF
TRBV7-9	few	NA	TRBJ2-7	TGTGCCAGCGCCGGATCTTACGAGCAGTACTTC	CASAGSYEQYF
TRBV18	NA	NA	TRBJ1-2	TGTGCCAGCTCACCAAGAATAGACCCCCCACCTAACTATGGCTACACCTTC	CASSPRIDPPPNYGYTF
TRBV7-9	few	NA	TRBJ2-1	TGTGCCAGCAGCCCCAGGGGCCCCCACAATGAGCAGTTCTTC	CASSPRGPHNEQFF
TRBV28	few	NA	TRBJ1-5	TGTGCCAGCAGCAAACTTCGGGGAGGCAATCAGCCCCAGCATTTT	CASSKLRGGNQPQHF
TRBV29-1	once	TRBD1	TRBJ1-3	TGCAGCGTTGATGACAGGGGGGAAGGAAACACCATATATTTT	CSVDDRGEGNTIYF
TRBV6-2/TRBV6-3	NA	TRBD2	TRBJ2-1	TGTGCCAGCAGATTTAACGGGGGGAGGAATGAGCAGTTCTTC	CASRFNGGRNEQFF
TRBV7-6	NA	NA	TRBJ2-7	TGTGCCAGCAGCTCCACCGTAGGTTACGAGCAGTACTTC	CASSSTVGYEQYF
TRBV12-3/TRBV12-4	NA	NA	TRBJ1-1	TGTGCCAGCAGTCGGACGCGGACATCTGCTTTCTTT	CASSRTRTSAFF
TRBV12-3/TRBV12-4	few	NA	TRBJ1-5	TGTGCCAGCAGTTTAACAGGGCATAGCAATCAGCCCCAGCATTTT	CASSLTGHSNQPQHF
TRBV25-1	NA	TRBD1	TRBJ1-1	TGTGCCAGCAGTGAACCCGGACAGGGGGCGAACACTGAAGCTTTCTTT	CASSEPGQGANTEAFF
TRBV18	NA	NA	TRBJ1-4	TGTGCCAGCTCGGACACCGGTATGGAAAAACTGTTTTTT	CASSDTGMEKLFF
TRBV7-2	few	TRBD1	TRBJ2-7	TGTGCCAGCAGCTTAGGGACAGGGTCCGAGCAGTACTTC	CASSLGTGSEQYF
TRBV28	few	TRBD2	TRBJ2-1	TGTGCCAGCAGTTTATGGGGACCTAGCGGGAGGCCCACCTACAATGAGCAGTTCTTC	CASSLWGPSGRPTYNEQFF
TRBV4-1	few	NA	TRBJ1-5	TGCGCCAGCAGCCAGGGAAGTGGGGTGCAGCCCCAGCATTTT	CASSQGSGVQPQHF
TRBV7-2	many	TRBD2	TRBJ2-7	TGTGCCAGCAGCTTGGGACTAGCTCCCACCTACGAGCAGTACTTC	CASSLGLAPTYEQYF
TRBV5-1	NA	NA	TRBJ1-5	TGCGCCAGCCTACTTTATGCATCCCTTTTTCCCCAGCATTTT	CASLLYASLFPQHF
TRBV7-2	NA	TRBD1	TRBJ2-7	TGTGCCAGCTTTCAGGGGGCTAGCAGTGCCTACGAGCAGTACTTC	CASFQGASSAYEQYF
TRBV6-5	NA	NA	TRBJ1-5	TGTGCCAGCATCGAGGGACGGTTCAATCAGCCCCAGCATTTT	CASIEGRFNQPQHF
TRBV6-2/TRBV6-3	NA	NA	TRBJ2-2	TGTGCCAGCAGTTACTCAGGCGAGCGGGCGTACACCGGGGAGCTGTTTTTT	CASSYSGERAYTGELFF
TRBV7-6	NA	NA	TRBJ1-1	TGTGCCAGCAGCTTAGGTACCGGGACCGGAGAAGCTTTCTTT	CASSLGTGTGEAFF
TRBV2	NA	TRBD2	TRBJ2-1	TGTGCCAGCAGTGACCTAGCGGGATCCAATGAGCAGTTCTTC	CASSDLAGSNEQFF
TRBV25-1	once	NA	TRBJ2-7	TGTGCCAGCAGTGTGGGGGCTTGGGGGTCCGAGCAGTACTTC	CASSVGAWGSEQYF
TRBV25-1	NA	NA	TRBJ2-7	TGTGCCAGCAGTGAATCTGGGGCAAGCTCCTACGAGCAGTACTTC	CASSESGASSYEQYF
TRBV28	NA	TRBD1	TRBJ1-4	TGTGCCAGCAGTACCGACAGGGGAGGTGGGTTTTTT	CASSTDRGGGFF
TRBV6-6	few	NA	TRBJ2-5	TGTGCCAGCAGTTACTCGGTTAGCGGAGAGACCCAGTACTTC	CASSYSVSGETQYF
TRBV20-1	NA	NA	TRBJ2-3	TGCAGTGCCAAGGGTCTGGTATCCGCAGATACGCAGTATTTT	CSAKGLVSADTQYF
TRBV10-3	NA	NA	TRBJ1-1	TGTGCCACGACACCCACAGAAACGAACACTGAAGCTTTCTTT	CATTPTETNTEAFF
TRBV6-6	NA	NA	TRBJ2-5	TGTGCCAGCAGCCTACGTGGTACGCCCACCGAGACCCAGTACTTC	CASSLRGTPTETQYF
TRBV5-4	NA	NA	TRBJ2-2	TGTGCCAGCAGCTTGAGTCTCGCAGGCGGGGAGCTGTTTTTT	CASSLSLAGGELFF
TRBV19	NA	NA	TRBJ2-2	TGTGCCAGTAGGCCACAGGGGAACACCGGGGAGCTGTTTTTT	CASRPQGNTGELFF
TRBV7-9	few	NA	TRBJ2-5	TGTGCCAGCAGCCTTAGGCCCTCTCAAGAGACCCAGTACTTC	CASSLRPSQETQYF
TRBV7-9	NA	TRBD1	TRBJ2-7	TGTGCCAGCAGCCCACCCCGGACAGGTTCCTACGAGCAGTACTTC	CASSPPRTGSYEQYF
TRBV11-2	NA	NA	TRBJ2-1	TGTGCCAGCAGCCTTCAGGGGGGAGAGATGAATGAGCAGTTCTTC	CASSLQGGEMNEQFF
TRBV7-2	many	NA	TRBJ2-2	TGTGCCAGCAGCTCTACCCCTGGGGGCGGGGAGCTGTTTTTT	CASSSTPGGGELFF
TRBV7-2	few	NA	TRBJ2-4	TGTGCCAGCAGCCTAAGACAGGAAAACATTCAGTACTTC	CASSLRQENIQYF
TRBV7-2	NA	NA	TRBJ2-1	TGTGCCAGCAGCTTCTCTCACTCCTACAATGAGCAGTTCTTC	CASSFSHSYNEQFF
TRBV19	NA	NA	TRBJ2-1	TGTGCCAGTAGTACCAAGGCAGAGCAGTTCTTC	CASSTKAEQFF
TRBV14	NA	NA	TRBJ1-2	TGTGCCAGCAGCCCAGGCTTTGTGGGCTCTGGCTACACCTTC	CASSPGFVGSGYTF
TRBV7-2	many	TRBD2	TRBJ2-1	TGTGCCAGCAGCAACCTAGCGGGGGTTGGCAATGAGCAGTTCTTC	CASSNLAGVGNEQFF
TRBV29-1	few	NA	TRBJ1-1	TGCAGCGTTGGGGAGAGACTGAACACTGAAGCTTTCTTT	CSVGERLNTEAFF
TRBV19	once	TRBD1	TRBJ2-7	TGTGCCAGTACTACCCCCCCGGACAGGGGGCGCGACGAGCAGTACTTC	CASTTPPDRGRDEQYF
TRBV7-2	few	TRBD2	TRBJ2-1	TGTGCCAGCAGCTTAGCGGGGACTAGCGGGAGTAACAATGAGCAGTTCTTC	CASSLAGTSGSNNEQFF
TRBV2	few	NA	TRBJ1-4	TGTGCCAGCAGGCGGGGAGTGAATGAAAAACTGTTTTTT	CASRRGVNEKLFF
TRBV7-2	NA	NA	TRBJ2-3	TGTGCCAGCAGAGCCAGGTCCTGGGGCACAGATACGCAGTATTTT	CASRARSWGTDTQYF